This T cell receptor (beta chain) was found in a study of vaccination and CD4 T cells after COVID-19. Looking at the study overall: The post-COVID samples were taken a median approximately 14 weeks after diagnosis, anywhere from 35 to 161. Control cultures were supplied with a CEFX pool, an HIV-1 Nef pool, or no peptide at all.

Oncomine TCR Beta short-read sequencing was applied to DNA from cultured CD4+ T cells. Each CDR3 protein gets one entry after TCRdb re-called the PCR reads with MiXCR. The sample contains around 10,000 distinct CDR3 sequences, around 40% of which appear only once. In germline, CDR1 is MNHEY, CDR2 SMNVEV (reference sequence). The CDR3 sequence is 14 residues long. Trimming left V 2 bases short and J 4 bases short, with 11 bases between. Treatment indicated: roughly nine-day PBMC culture with coronavirus spike peptide pools or control peptides (ViraFEST assay). The unexposed donor gave CD4+ T cells before the COVID-19 pandemic (2011-2018). Under the ViraFEST approach, antigen-specific T cells were expanded with peptide pools and TCRs subsequently sequenced. This clonotype was detected a few times. Its antigen is currently unknown.

The clonotype originates from a human donor in good health. Sequencing input: CD4+ T cells from blood, cultured in vitro. This chain joins TRBV27 and TRBJ1-1; TRBD1 might be the D (5 bases). DNA of the CDR3: TGTGCCAGCAGTTTAGGGGGGTCTATCACTGAAGCTTTCTTT. The encoded protein is CASSLGGSITEAFF.